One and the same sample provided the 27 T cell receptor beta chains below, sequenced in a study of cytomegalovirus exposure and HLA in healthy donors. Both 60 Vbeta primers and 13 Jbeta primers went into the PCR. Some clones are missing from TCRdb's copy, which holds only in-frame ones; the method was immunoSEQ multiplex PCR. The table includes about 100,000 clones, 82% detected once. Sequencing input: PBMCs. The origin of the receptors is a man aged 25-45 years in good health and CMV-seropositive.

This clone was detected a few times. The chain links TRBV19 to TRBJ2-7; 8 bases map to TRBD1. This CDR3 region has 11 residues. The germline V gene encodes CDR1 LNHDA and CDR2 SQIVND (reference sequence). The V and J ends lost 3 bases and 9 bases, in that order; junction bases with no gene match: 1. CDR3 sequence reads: CASSMGTGQYF. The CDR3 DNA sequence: TGTGCCAGTAGTATGGGGACAGGGCAGTACTTC.

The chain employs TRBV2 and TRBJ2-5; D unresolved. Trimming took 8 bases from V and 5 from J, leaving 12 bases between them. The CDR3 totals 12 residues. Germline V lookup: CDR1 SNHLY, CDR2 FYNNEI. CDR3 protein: CASENSQETQYF. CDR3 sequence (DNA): TGTGCCAGCGAGAACAGTCAGGAGACCCAGTACTTC.

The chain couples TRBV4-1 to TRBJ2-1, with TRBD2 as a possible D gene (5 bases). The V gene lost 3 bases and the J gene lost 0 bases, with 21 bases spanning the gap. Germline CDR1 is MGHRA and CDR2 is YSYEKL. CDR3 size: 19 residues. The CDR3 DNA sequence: TGCGCCAGCAGCCATCCCAGCCCGGGCGGACTGAGCTCCTACAATGAGCAGTTCTTC. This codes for CASSHPSPGGLSSYNEQFF.

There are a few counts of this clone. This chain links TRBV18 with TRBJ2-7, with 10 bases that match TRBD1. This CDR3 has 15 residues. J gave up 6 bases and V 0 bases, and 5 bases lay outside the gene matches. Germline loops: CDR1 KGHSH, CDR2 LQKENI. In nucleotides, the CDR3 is TGTGCCAGCTCACCACCTGGGACAGGGGTTCGCGAGCAGTACTTC. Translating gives CASSPPGTGVREQYF.

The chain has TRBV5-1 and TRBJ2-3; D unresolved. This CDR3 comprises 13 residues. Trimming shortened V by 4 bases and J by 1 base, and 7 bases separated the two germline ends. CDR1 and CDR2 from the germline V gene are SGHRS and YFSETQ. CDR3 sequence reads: CASSVAGTDTQYF. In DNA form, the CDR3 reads TGCGCCAGCAGCGTGGCGGGCACAGATACGCAGTATTTT.

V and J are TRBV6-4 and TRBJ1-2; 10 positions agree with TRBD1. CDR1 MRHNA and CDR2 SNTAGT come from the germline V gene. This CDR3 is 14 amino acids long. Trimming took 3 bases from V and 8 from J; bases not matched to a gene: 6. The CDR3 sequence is CASSDPGTGEGYTF. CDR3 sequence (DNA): TGTGCCAGCAGTGATCCCGGGACAGGGGAGGGCTACACCTTC.

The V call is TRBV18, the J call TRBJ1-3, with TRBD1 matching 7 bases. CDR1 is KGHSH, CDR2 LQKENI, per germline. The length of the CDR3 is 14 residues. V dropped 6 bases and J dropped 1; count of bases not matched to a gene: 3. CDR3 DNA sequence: TGTGCCAGCTCCGCGGGACAGTCTGGAAACACCATATATTTT. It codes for CASSAGQSGNTIYF.

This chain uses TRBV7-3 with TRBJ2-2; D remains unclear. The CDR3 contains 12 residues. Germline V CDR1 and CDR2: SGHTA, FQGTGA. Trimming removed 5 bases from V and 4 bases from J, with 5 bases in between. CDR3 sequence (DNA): TGTGCCAGCAGCCCTTCCACCGGGGAGCTGTTTTTT. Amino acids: CASSPSTGELFF.

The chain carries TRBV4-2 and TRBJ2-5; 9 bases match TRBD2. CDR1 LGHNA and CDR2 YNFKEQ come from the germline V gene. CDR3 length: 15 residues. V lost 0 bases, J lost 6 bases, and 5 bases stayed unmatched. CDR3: CASSQDRGGEKTQYF. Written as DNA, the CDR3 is TGTGCCAGCAGCCAAGATCGCGGGGGGGAAAAGACCCAGTACTTC.

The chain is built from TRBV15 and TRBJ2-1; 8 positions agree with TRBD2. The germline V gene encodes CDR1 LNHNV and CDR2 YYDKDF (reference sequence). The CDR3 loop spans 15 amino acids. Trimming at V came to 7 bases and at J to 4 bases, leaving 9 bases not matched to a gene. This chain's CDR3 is CATNPAAGVYNEQFF. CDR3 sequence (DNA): TGTGCCACCAACCCGGCAGCGGGGGTGTACAATGAGCAGTTCTTC.

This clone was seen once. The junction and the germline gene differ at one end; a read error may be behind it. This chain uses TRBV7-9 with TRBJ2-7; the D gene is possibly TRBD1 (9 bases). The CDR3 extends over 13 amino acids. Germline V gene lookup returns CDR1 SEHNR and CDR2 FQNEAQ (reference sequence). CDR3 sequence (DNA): TGTTCCAGCGGGGGACAGGGATCCTACGAGCAGTACTTC. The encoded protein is CSSGGQGSYEQYF.

CDR3 sequence reads: CASSLTGKYGYTF. CDR3 in DNA: TGTGCCAGCAGCCTTACAGGGAAGTATGGCTACACCTTC. The chain recombines TRBV11-2 with TRBJ1-2, with D perhaps TRBD1 (6 bases). Trimming took 5 bases from V and 5 from J, leaving 12 bases between them. In germline, CDR1 is SGHAT, CDR2 FQNNGV. The CDR3 is made up of 13 amino acids.

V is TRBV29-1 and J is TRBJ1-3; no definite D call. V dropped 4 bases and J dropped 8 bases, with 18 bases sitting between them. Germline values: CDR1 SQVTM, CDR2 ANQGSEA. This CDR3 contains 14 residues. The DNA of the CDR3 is TGCAGCGTTGTCCGCGGTCGGGATAAAGACACCATATATTTT. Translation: CSVVRGRDKDTIYF.

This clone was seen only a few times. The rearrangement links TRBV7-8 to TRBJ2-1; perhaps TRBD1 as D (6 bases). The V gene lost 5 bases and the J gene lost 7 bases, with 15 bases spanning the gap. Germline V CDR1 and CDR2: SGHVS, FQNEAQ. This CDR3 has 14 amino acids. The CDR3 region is CASSRYRVDNEQFF. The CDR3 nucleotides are TGTGCCAGCAGCCGTTACAGGGTAGATAATGAGCAGTTCTTC.

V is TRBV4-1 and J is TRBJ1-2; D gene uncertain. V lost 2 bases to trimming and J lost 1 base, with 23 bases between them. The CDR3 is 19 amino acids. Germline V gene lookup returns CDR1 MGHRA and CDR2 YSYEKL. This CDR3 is CASSQPSLSTATINYGYTF. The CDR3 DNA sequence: TGCGCCAGCAGCCAACCATCGCTATCCACTGCGACTATTAACTATGGCTACACCTTC.

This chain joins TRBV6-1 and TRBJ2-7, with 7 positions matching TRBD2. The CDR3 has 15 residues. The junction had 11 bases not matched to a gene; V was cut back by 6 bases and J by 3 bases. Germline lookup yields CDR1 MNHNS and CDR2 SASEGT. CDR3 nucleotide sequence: TGTGCCAGCAGCTTAGGGAGGGAATGGCTCTACGAGCAGTACTTC. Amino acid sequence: CASSLGREWLYEQYF.

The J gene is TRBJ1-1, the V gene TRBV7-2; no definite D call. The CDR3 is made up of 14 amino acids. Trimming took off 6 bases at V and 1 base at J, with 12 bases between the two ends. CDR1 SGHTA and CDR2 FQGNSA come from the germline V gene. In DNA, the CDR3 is TGTGCCAGCAGTTCCTTTTCGGGGAACACTGAAGCTTTCTTT. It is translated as CASSSFSGNTEAFF.

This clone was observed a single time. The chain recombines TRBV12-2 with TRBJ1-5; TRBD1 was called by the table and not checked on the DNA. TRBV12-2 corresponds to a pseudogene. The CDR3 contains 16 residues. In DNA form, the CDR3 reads TGTGCAAGTCGCTTAGTGTCGGCAGGGTGGGATCAGCCCCAGCATTTT. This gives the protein CASRLVSAGWDQPQHF.

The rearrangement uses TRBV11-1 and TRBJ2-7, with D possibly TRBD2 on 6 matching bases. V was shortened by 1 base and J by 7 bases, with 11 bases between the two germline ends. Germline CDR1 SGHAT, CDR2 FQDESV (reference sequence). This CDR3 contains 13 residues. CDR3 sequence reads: CASSLGAGWEQYF. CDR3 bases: TGTGCCAGCAGCTTAGGTGCGGGATGGGAGCAGTACTTC.

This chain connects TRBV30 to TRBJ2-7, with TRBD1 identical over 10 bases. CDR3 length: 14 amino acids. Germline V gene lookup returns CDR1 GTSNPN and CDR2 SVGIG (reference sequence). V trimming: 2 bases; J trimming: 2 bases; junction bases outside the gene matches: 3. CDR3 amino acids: CAWSSGQGAYEQYF. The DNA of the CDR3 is TGTGCCTGGAGTAGCGGACAGGGGGCCTACGAGCAGTACTTC.

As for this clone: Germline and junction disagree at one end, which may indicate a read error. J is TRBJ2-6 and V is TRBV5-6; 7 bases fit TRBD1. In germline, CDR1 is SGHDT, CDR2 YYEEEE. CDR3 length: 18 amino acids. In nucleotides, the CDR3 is TGTGCCAGCAGCCCGTTTTTGAGGGGGCAGACTGGGGCCAACGGCCTGACTTTC. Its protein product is CASSPFLRGQTGANGLTF.

In DNA, the CDR3 is TGTGCCAGCAGTTTAACCGGGACTAGGACTGAGCAGTTCTTC. Translating gives CASSLTGTRTEQFF. The V and J genes are TRBV27 and TRBJ2-1; 8 bases are a match to TRBD2. With 2 bases clipped from V and 9 bases from J, the junction kept 6 bases outside the gene matches. The CDR3 spans 14 residues. Germline assignment: CDR1 MNHEY and CDR2 SMNVEV (reference sequence).

CDR3 nucleotides: TGCGCCAGCAAACTTGGGACAGAGCAAGAGACCCAGTACTTC. Translating gives CASKLGTEQETQYF. V and J are TRBV5-1 and TRBJ2-5, with TRBD1 matching over 7 bases. Germline CDR1 and CDR2: SGHRS and YFSETQ. After removal of 6 bases from V and 2 bases from J, the junction contained 7 bases not matched to a gene. The CDR3 contains 14 residues.

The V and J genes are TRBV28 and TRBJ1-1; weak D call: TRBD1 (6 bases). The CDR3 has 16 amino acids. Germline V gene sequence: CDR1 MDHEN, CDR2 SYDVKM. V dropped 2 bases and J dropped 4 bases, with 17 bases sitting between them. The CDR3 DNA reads TGTGCCAGCAGTTTAGTGACAGCGATACAGGGCACTGAAGCTTTCTTT. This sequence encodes CASSLVTAIQGTEAFF.

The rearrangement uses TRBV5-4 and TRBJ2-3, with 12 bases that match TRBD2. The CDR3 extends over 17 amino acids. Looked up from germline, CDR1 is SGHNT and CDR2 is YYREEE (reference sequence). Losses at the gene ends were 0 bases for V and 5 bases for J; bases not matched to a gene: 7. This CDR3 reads CASSLGLAGAGGDTQYF. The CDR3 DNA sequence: TGTGCCAGCAGCTTGGGACTAGCGGGGGCCGGAGGAGATACGCAGTATTTT.

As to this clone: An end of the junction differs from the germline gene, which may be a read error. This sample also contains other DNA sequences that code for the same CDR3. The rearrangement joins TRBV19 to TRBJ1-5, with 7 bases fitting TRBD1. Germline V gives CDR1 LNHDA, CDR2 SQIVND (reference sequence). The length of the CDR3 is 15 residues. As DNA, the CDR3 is TGCGCCAGACCCCCCGGACAGGAAAGCAATCAGCCCCAGCATTTT. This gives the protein CARPPGQESNQPQHF.

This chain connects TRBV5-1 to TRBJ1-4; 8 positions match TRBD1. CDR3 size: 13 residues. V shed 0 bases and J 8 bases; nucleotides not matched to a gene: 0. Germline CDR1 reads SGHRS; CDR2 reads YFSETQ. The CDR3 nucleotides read TGCGCCAGCAGCTTGGGACAGGGGGAAAAACTGTTTTTT. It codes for CASSLGQGEKLFF.